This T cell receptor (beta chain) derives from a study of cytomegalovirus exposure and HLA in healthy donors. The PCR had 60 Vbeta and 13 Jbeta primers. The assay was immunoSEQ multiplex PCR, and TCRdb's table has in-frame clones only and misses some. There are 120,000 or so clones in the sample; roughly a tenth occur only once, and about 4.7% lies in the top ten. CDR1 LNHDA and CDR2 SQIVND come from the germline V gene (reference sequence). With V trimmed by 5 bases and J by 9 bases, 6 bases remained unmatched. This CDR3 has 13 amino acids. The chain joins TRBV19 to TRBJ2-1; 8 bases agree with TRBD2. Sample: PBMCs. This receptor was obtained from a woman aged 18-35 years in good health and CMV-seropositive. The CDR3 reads CASSRSGMGEQFF. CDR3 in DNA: TGTGCCAGTAGTCGTAGCGGGATGGGTGAGCAGTTCTTC.